This T cell receptor (beta chain) was retrieved from a study of blood T cell repertoires in COVID-19 (dated by TCRdb to 2018 to 2021). About the full investigation: Samples from collaborators originated in the United States, Italy and Spain and spanned both the acute and convalescent phases of COVID-19. The prospective study material was composed of cDNA or gDNA derived from T cells, B-cell-depleted T cells, or PBMCs. The dataset comprised deeply sampled blood TCRbeta repertoires from subjects exposed to, actively infected with, or recovered from COVID-19. A freely available public database, intended as a resource for researchers studying the immune response to SARS-CoV-2, is where the repertoires were released. The samples were drawn from the first 160 participants of the ongoing ImmuneRACE study and from about 1,200 subjects provided by 6 global collaborators. Nearly every sample came with metadata listing a de-identified subject ID, COVID-19 status, age in years and sex. Where available, HLA class I and class II types were taken from metadata supplied by the sample provider and were not determined by assay-based typing.

The CDR3 runs 14 residues from the cysteine to the phenylalanine. Only the CDR3 part of the read is kept: 42 bases, read in frame from the first base. The germline V gene encodes CDR1 MNHEY and CDR2 SMNVEV (reference sequence). V loses 3 bases, J loses 1 base, and the germline ends lie 6 bases apart. In the case of this clone: Its cognate antigen has yet to be identified. No much larger clone exists at a distance of one base, and base qualities are not known.

Enrolling through a virtual design, the prospective study's participants ranged in age from roughly 18 to 100 years and lived across around 25 United States geographic areas. In the prospective study, cohorts were assigned on the basis of participant-reported clinical history obtained from a screening survey and a study questionnaire. Recovered participants in ImmuneRACE Cohort 3 were defined by two consecutive negative NP/OP PCR tests, clearance by a healthcare professional, or resolution of symptoms. In the prospective study, mobile phlebotomists collected whole blood, serum and a nasopharyngeal or oropharyngeal swab from each participant. Participants in the prospective study had the option to provide additional blood draws and questionnaires over an approximately 2-month period. Before DNA extraction, prospective study blood samples were shipped either frozen or at room temperature. General conclusions and limits of the study: How much clinical and demographic metadata was included differed by source and by participant, and the metadata was provided uncurated.

The immunoSEQ Assay, a bias-controlled multiplex PCR, was used to amplify TCRbeta CDR3 regions from genomic DNA. In the original analysis: The number of nucleated cells in each sample was estimated by amplification of reference gene primers within the assay. Sequence reads were collapsed and filtered to measure the absolute abundance of every unique TCRbeta CDR3 rearrangement. For each sample, productive Simpson clonality was calculated as the square root of Simpson's diversity index over productive rearrangements. Here the immuneACCESS table is served through TCRdb, limited to in-frame sequences with V and J called. Missing clones are a known gap in these copies; in checked studies unresolved V genes cover under half, and the rest lacks a known reason. V and J calls and clone size are copied from that table; D and trimming were computed from the DNA. The sample table contains 150,000 to 200,000 clones; only one count was recorded for over 75% of them. 6% of the sample belongs to the ten largest clones.

Sequencing input: PBMCs or T cells enriched from blood (not recorded which). The receptor's source is a middle-aged man who had recovered from COVID-19. The V and J segments used are TRBV27 and TRBJ2-2; the D gene assignment is ambiguous. The bases read TGTGCCAGCAGTTTGTTAGAGAACACCGGGGAGCTGTTTTTT. It translates to CASSLLENTGELFF.